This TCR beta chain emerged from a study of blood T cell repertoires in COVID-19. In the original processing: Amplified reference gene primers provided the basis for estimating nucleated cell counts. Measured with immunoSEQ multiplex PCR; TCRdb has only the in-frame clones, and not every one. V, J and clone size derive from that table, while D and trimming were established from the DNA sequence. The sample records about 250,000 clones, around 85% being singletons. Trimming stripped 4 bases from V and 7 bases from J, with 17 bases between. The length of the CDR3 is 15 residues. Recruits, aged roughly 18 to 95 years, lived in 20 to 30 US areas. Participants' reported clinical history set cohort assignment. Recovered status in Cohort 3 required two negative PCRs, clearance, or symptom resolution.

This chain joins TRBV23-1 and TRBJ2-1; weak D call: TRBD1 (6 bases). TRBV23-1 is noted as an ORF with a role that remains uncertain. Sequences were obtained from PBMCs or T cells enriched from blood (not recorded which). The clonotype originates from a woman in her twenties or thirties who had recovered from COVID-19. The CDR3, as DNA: TGCGCCAGCAGTCCCAGGGGTTACCTAGGGAATGAGCAGTTCTTC. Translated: CASSPRGYLGNEQFF.